This record covers a single T cell receptor (beta chain). This clonotype was detected a few times. This clone's antigen is unknown. Base qualities are missing; no much larger clone stands one base away. The TCR beta CDR3 regions were amplified from RNA transcripts. A first-round RT-PCR of the TCR CDR3 used the HTBI primer set with the Qiagen OneStep RT-PCR kit. A second multiplex PCR round built the libraries, followed by size selection and purification. Libraries were sequenced paired-end with 100 bp reads on an Illumina HiSeq2000. Per the authors' processing: Raw data were processed with SOAPnuke, discarding reads with adapters, uncalled bases, mean Phred below 15, or no exact constant-primer or identifier match. High-quality paired reads were merged using COPE v1.2.5, and each unique nucleotide sequence was defined as a clonotype. Clonotypes were aligned to IMGT TRBV, TRBD and TRBJ reference segments using MiTCR v1.1. The analysis was restricted to V-J combinations with a frequency above 0.0001, which together covered 99.2% of the repertoires. A TCS score was defined as the ratio between F50 (clonal expansion) and ExV (chaos), using BLOSUM62-based TCRdist between CDR3 peptides within each V-J. Welch's t-statistics and random forest reduced 500 to 650 V-J features to 10 to 15, which were used in a naive Bayes classifier (R e1071). Starting from the raw public reads, TCRdb applied fastp trimming at Q25, assembled clones with MiXCR and retained in-frame beta chains. Each entry merges the rows of one CDR3 protein and shows their most common DNA and genes. Clone size and V and J calls follow TCRdb, not the original study. The sample table contains hundreds of thousands of distinct CDR3 sequences; only one count was recorded for around 20% of them. The top ten clonotypes cover 15% to 20% of the sample.

V is shortened by 2 bases, J by 3 bases, and the region joining them spans 8 bases. Including the terminal cysteine and phenylalanine, the CDR3 comprises 14 residues. This entry keeps only the CDR3 DNA: 42 bases, framed from base 1. Reading the germline V gene gives CDR1 MNHEY and CDR2 SVGEGT. This sample was included in a study of T cells in Graves' hyperthyroidism and ophthalmopathy (dated 2019 in TCRdb). Broadly, across the study: Peripheral blood was sampled at the time of initial diagnosis, prior to any treatment. To identify distinguishing TCR V-J signatures, a discovery cohort of around 100 patients was used, comprising fewer than 45 with Graves' ophthalmopathy and some 60 with stable Graves' hyperthyroidism. An independent validation cohort of under 20 hyperthyroidism patients and over 15 patients who later progressed to ophthalmopathy tested prospective prediction of ophthalmopathy. The roughly 100 discovery patients were randomly divided into training and test sets at a 7:3 ratio. In addition, the study compared T-cell repertoires in thyroid tissue and in blood from five to seven Graves' hyperthyroidism patients. After blood sampling, hyperthyroidism patients were treated with methimazole at a starting dose of 30 mg daily, and ophthalmopathy patients were treated with high-dose intravenous methylprednisolone. According to the paper, TCR Vbeta CDR3 sequencing was carried out on some 130 peripheral blood samples, which came from approximately 43 ophthalmopathy, some 73 hyperthyroidism and around 17 progressor patients.

The investigation overall reported the following: During validation, the model predicted progression to ophthalmopathy a median of roughly 7.1 months ahead of onset, with around 71% sensitivity and 72% to 80% specificity. A model built on a 13 V-J signature distinguished ophthalmopathy from stable hyperthyroidism, reaching 87.88% sensitivity and about 81% specificity in cross-validation and 80%/75% in testing. Blood samples also contained most of the expanded thyroid clonotypes (frequency above 0.001), which suggests that blood repertoires may reflect thyroid immune responses. Sample size was not statistically predetermined, and blinding of investigators to group allocation was not performed.

The hyperthyroidism patients were between 18 and 65 years old and newly diagnosed, with a disease duration of less than 2 months. Patients with uncontrolled infections, other autoimmune diseases, pregnancy or lactation were excluded. Clinical symptoms, serum thyroxine and TRAb, thyroid ultrasound, and orbital computed tomography formed the basis for the diagnoses. Blood from progressor patients was drawn when they were first diagnosed with hyperthyroidism, before any ophthalmopathy symptoms appeared. Ficoll-Paque density gradient centrifugation was used to isolate PBMCs from 10 ml of fresh peripheral blood. Patients classed as progressors first received a Graves' hyperthyroidism diagnosis and then went on to develop ophthalmopathy during follow-up. Trizol reagent was used to extract total RNA, and RNA quality was then checked on an Agilent 2100 Bioanalyzer.

Sequenced sample: blood. This clonotype was obtained from a woman in her forties or fifties with Graves' hyperthyroidism that later progressed to Graves' ophthalmopathy. Here the chain combines TRBV6-2 or TRBV6-3 and TRBJ2-1; a tentative D match to TRBD1 spans 6 bases. The nucleotide sequence reads as follows: TGTGCCAGCAGTTACGGGGACAACTACAATGAGCAGTTCTTC. The translation is CASSYGDNYNEQFF.